Presented here are 9 T cell receptor beta chains from one specimen sequenced in a study of T cell responses to AZD1222 COVID-19 vaccine. Data came from immunoSEQ multiplex PCR; TCRdb stores just in-frame clones and leaves some out. Here the sample spans 150,000 to 200,000 clones, approximately 94% being singletons. The sequences come from peripheral blood, collected 28 days after the second AZD1222 dose. The receptors were sampled from an adult who received the AZD1222 COVID-19 vaccine.

This clone has just one count. The chain couples TRBV25-1 to TRBJ1-5; TRBD1 agrees at 7 bases. Per the germline V gene, CDR1 is MGHDK and CDR2 is SYGVNS. The trim removed 8 bases at V and 3 bases at J, leaving 7 bases unmatched. The CDR3 has 14 amino acids. The CDR3 nucleotides are TGTGCCAGCCGGACAGGACAAGTCAATCAGCCCCAGCATTTT. This sequence encodes CASRTGQVNQPQHF.

The chain recombines TRBV11-3 with TRBJ2-1, with 10 bases identical to TRBD2. CDR3 size: 17 residues. V was pared by 0 bases and J by 6 bases, with 8 bases of the junction left unmatched. Germline CDR1 and CDR2: SGHNT and YENEEA. CDR3 loop: CASSLDHASGRGNEQFF. CDR3 sequence (DNA): TGTGCCAGCAGCTTAGATCACGCTAGCGGGAGAGGCAATGAGCAGTTCTTC.

This clone was seen a single time. The chain recombines TRBV6-5 with TRBJ1-1; D ambiguous. Germline V CDR1 and CDR2: MNHEY, SVGAGI. V shed 2 bases and J shed 1 base, with 5 bases lying between them. The CDR3 sequence is 13 residues long. The chain's CDR3 is CASSYTANTEAFF. The CDR3 bases are TGTGCCAGCAGTTACACAGCGAACACTGAAGCTTTCTTT.

V gene TRBV7-9 combines with J gene TRBJ2-1, with D maybe TRBD1 (5 bases). The CDR3 runs 14 residues. Trimming removed 2 bases from V and 6 bases from J, with 11 bases in between. Germline lookup yields CDR1 SEHNR and CDR2 FQNEAQ (reference sequence). The CDR3 DNA is TGTGCCAGCAGCTTACAGGGTCGGGCCAATGAGCAGTTCTTC. The encoded protein is CASSLQGRANEQFF. Together with reference TRBV7-9 and TRBJ2-1, the CDR3 gives the full variable domain: DTGVSQNPRHKITKRGQNVTFRCDPISEHNRLYWYRQTLGQGPEFLTYFQNEAQLEKSRLLSDRFSAERPKGSFSTLEIQRTEQGDSAMYLCASSLQGRANEQFFGPGTRLTVL.

This clone was recorded only once. The genes are TRBV4-3 and TRBJ2-7, with 7 bases lining up with TRBD2. The CDR3 covers 17 residues. Germline CDR1 LGHNA, CDR2 YSLEER. V lost 0 bases, J lost 6 bases, and 14 bases stayed unmatched. DNA of the CDR3: TGCGCCAGCAGCCAAGACCCTCGGAGGAGCGGGATTGCCGAGCAGTACTTC. Translation gives CASSQDPRRSGIAEQYF.

This sequence joins TRBV5-1 and TRBJ1-1; tentatively, D is TRBD1 (5 bases). The germline gives CDR1 SGHRS, CDR2 YFSETQ. With 4 bases removed from V and 7 bases from J, the gap between germline ends came to 11 bases. The CDR3 runs 12 residues. The DNA of the CDR3 is TGCGCCAGCAGCGACGAGGGGCTTGAAGCTTTCTTT. Translation: CASSDEGLEAFF.

The V call is TRBV30, the J call TRBJ1-1, with D maybe TRBD1 (5 bases). The CDR3 is 15 residues long. V lost 1 base and J lost 5, with 17 bases in between. Germline CDR1 reads GTSNPN; CDR2 reads SVGIG (reference sequence). The CDR3, as DNA: TGTGCCTGGAGTGCCCCGGTCGGGGGGAGAACTGAAGCTTTCTTT. Translated, it gives CAWSAPVGGRTEAFF. Supplemented by reference TRBV30 and TRBJ1-1, the full variable domain reads SQTIHQWPATLVQPVGSPLSLECTVEGTSNPNLYWYRQAAGRGLQLLFYSVGIGQISSEVPQNLSASRPQDRQFILSSKKLLLSDSGFYLCAWSAPVGGRTEAFFGQGTRLTVV.

The chain has TRBV7-3 and TRBJ1-1; tentatively, D is TRBD1 (5 bases). Germline V gene data show CDR1 as SGHTA and CDR2 as FQGTGA. This CDR3 is built from 12 residues. Trimming took off 4 bases at V and 11 bases at J, with 14 bases between the two ends. The CDR3 bases are TGTGCCAGCAGCTCACTTGGGGGATCGGCTTTCTTT. Amino acid sequence: CASSSLGGSAFF. The whole variable domain, filled in from reference TRBV7-3 and TRBJ1-1, reads GAGVSQTPSNKVTEKGKYVELRCDPISGHTALYWYRQSLGQGPEFLIYFQGTGAADDSGLPNDRFFAVRPEGSVSTLKIQRTERGDSAVYLCASSSLGGSAFFGQGTRLTVV.

This clone showed up just once. The chain uses TRBV28 and TRBJ1-6; no reliable D call. V was pared by 6 bases and J by 6 bases, with 12 bases between. CDR1 and CDR2 from the germline V gene are MDHEN and SYDVKM. The CDR3 covers 14 residues. The DNA of the CDR3 is TGTGCCAGCAGCCAGGCCCCTTTTAATTCACCCCTCCACTTT. Residues: CASSQAPFNSPLHF.